This T cell receptor (beta chain) was retrieved from a study of blood T cell repertoires in COVID-19. At the level of the study: PBMCs, B-cell-depleted T cells, or T cells provided the cDNA or gDNA that made up the material.

The authors' processing: The authors estimated nucleated cell counts from reference gene primer amplification. TCRdb's copy holds only in-frame clones and misses some; the assay was immunoSEQ multiplex PCR. V, J and clone size derive from that table, while D and trimming were established from the DNA sequence. The table has 200,000 to 250,000 clones, 85% to 95% seen once. Patients from Seattle were sampled longitudinally, starting during active infection. With 2 bases removed from V and 0 bases from J, the gap between germline ends came to 12 bases. Germline V gene sequence: CDR1 SGHDT, CDR2 YYEEEE. The CDR3 is made up of 17 amino acids.

Input material: peripheral blood. The receptor's source is a man younger than 45 with COVID-19, enrolled during active disease. The chain joins TRBV5-6 to TRBJ2-6; maybe TRBD1 (5 bases). The CDR3 spells CASSFYQGPSGANVLTF. As DNA, the CDR3 is TGTGCCAGCAGCTTTTATCAGGGCCCCTCTGGGGCCAACGTCCTGACTTTC.